This record concerns one T cell receptor beta chain sequence. The target antigen is unknown. This sample is part of a study of cytomegalovirus exposure and HLA in healthy donors. Study-wide findings and caveats: Within the data, a cluster of highly shared sequence variants was likely a sequencing artifact. A later analysis reportedly identified an Asian-associated ancestry cluster as carrying fewer N-insertions than the 666-donor mean. Later work found that TCR association rates differed between HLA loci; DRB1 had the most and HLA-C the fewest.

Trimming took off 7 bases at V and 5 bases at J, with 19 bases between the two ends. This CDR3 region has 15 residues. Per the germline V gene, CDR1 is MNHEY and CDR2 is SMNVEV (reference sequence). The PCR made use of 60 Vbeta and 13 Jbeta primers. Here immunoSEQ multiplex PCR was the method, and the copy in TCRdb shows in-frame clones only, minus some. Here the sample spans a few hundred thousand clones, approximately 81% being singletons. This clonotype was obtained from a man aged 25 to 40 in good health and CMV-seronegative. The chain employs TRBV27 and TRBJ2-3; perhaps TRBD2 as D (6 bases). What was sequenced was PBMCs. The CDR3 nucleotides read TGTGCCAGCACTGTGGGGGGAGATCACGGAGATACGCAGTATTTT. Its protein is CASTVGGDHGDTQYF.